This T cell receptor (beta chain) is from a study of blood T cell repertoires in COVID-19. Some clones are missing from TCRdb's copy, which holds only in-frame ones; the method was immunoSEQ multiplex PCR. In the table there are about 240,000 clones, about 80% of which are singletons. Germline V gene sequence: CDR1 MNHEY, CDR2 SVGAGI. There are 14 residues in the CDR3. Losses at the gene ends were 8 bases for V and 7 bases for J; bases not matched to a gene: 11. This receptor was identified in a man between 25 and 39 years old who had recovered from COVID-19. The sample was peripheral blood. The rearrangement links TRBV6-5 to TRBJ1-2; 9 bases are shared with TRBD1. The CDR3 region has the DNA TGTGCCAGCGGAGTCTCACAGGGGGCGCGTGGCTACACCTTC. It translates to CASGVSQGARGYTF.